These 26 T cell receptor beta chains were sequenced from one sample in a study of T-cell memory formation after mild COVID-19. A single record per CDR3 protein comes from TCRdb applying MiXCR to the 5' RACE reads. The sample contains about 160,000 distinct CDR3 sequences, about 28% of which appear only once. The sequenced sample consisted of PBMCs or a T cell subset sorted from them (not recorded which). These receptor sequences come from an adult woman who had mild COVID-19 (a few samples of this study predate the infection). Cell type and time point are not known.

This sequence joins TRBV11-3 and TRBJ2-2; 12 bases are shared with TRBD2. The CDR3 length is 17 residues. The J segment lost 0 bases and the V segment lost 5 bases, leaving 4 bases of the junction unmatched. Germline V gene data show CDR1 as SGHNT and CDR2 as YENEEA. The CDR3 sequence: CASSAGLAGPNTGELFF. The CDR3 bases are TGTGCCAGCAGCGCCGGACTAGCGGGACCGAACACCGGGGAGCTGTTTTTT.

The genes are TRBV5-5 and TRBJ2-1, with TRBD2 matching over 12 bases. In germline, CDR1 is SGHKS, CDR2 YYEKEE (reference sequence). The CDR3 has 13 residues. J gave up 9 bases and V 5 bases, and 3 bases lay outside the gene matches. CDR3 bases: TGTGCCAGCAGTCGGACTAGCGGGACTGAGCAGTTCTTC. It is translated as CASSRTSGTEQFF.

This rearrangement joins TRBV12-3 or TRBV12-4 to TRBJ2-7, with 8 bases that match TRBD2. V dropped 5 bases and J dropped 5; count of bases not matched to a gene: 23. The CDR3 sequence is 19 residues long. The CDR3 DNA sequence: TGTGCCAGCAGTCCCCCGGGGGAGCGGGAGAGCGGGCTAAGAAACGAGCAGTACTTC. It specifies CASSPPGERESGLRNEQYF.

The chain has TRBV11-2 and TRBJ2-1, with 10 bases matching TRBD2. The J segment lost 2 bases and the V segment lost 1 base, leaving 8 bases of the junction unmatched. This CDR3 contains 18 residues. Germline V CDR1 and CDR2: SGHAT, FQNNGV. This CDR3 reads CASSLVFGLAGAYNEQFF. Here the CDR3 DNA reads TGTGCCAGCAGCTTAGTGTTCGGGCTAGCGGGGGCCTACAATGAGCAGTTCTTC.

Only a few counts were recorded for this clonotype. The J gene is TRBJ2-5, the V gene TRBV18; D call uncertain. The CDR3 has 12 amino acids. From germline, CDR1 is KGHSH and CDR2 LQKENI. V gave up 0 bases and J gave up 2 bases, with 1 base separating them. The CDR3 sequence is CASSPPQETQYF. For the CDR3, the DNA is TGTGCCAGCTCACCACCGCAAGAGACCCAGTACTTC.

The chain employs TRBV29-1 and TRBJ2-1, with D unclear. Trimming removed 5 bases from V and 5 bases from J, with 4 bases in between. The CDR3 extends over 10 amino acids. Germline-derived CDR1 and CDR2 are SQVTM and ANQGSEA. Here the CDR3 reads CSVRHNEQFF. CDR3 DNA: TGCAGCGTTCGCCACAATGAGCAGTTCTTC.

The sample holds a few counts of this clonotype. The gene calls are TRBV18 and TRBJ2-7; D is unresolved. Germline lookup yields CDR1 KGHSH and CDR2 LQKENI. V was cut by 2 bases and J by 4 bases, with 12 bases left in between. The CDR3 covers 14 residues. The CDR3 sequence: CASSPMTGGYEQYF. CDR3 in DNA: TGTGCCAGCTCACCAATGACGGGTGGGTACGAGCAGTACTTC.

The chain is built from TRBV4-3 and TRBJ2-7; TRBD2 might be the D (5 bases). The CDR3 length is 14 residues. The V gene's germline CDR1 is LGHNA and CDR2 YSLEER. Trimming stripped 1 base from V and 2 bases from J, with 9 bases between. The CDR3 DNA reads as TGCGCCAGCAGCCAAGTTCGGGGAACCTACGAGCAGTACTTC. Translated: CASSQVRGTYEQYF.

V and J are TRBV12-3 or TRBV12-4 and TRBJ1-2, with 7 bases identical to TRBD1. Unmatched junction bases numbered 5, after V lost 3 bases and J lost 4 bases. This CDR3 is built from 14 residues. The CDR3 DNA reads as TGTGCCAGCAGTTTGGGCAGGGGGACCTATGGCTACACCTTC. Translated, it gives CASSLGRGTYGYTF.

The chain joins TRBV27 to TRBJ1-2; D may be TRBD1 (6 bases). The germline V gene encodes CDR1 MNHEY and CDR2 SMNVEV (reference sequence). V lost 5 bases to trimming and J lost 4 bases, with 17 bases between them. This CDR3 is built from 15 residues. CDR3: CASSTSAGQSYGYTF. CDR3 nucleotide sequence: TGTGCCAGCAGTACTTCTGCAGGACAGAGCTATGGCTACACCTTC.

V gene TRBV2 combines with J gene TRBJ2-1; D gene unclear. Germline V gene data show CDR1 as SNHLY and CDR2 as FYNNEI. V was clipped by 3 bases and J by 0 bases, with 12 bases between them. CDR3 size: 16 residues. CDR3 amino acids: CASSESLSGSYNEQFF. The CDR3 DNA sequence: TGTGCCAGCAGTGAGAGTCTGTCTGGCTCCTACAATGAGCAGTTCTTC.

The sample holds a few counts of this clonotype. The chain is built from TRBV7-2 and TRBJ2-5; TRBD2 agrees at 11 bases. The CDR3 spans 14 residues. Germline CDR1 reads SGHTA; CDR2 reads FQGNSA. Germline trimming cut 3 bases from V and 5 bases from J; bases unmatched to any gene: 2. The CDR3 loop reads CASSLLAGGETQYF. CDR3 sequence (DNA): TGTGCCAGCAGCTTGCTAGCGGGAGGTGAGACCCAGTACTTC.

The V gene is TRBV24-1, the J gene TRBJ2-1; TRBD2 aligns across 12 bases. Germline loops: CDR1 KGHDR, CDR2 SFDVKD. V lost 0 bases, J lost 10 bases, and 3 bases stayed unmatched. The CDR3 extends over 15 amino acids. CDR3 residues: CATSDLPGTSGEQFF. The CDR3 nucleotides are TGTGCCACCAGTGATTTGCCCGGGACTAGCGGGGAGCAGTTCTTC.

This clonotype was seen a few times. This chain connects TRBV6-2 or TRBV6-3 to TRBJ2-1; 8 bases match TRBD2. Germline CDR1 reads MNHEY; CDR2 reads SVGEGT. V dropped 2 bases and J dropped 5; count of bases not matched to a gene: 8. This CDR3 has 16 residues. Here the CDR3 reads CASSYLRLAQDNEQFF. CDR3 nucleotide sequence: TGTGCCAGCAGTTACCTAAGACTAGCGCAGGACAATGAGCAGTTCTTC.

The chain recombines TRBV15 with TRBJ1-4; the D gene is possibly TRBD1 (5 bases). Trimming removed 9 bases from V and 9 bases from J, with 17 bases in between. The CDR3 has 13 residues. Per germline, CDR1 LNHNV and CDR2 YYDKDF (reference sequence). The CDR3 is CATSGDIRKKLFF. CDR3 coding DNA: TGTGCCACATCGGGGGATATCCGAAAAAAACTGTTTTTT.

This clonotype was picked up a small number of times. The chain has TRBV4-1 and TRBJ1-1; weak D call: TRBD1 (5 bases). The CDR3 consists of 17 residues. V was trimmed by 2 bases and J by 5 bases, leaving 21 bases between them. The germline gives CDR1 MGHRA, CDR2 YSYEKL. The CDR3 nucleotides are TGCGCCAGCAGCCAACTCGCCAACGGGCAGGAGGGGACTGAAGCTTTCTTT. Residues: CASSQLANGQEGTEAFF.

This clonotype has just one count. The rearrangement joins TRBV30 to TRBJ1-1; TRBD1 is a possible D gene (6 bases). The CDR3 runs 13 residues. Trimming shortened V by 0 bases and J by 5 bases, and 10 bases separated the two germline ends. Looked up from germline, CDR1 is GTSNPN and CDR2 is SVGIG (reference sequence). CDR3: CAWSVNRETEAFF. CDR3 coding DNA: TGTGCCTGGAGTGTAAACAGGGAGACTGAAGCTTTCTTT. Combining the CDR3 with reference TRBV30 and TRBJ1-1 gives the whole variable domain SQTIHQWPATLVQPVGSPLSLECTVEGTSNPNLYWYRQAAGRGLQLLFYSVGIGQISSEVPQNLSASRPQDRQFILSSKKLLLSDSGFYLCAWSVNRETEAFFGQGTRLTVV.

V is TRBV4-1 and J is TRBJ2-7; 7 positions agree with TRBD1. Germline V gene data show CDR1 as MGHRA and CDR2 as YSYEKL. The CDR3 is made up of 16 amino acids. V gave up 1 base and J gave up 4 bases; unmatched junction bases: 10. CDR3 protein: CASSQVLPGGLYEQYF. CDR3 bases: TGCGCCAGCAGCCAAGTGCTCCCAGGGGGTCTTTACGAGCAGTACTTC.

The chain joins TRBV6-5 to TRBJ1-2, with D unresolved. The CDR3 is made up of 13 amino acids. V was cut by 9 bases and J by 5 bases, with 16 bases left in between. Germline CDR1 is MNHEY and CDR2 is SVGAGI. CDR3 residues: CASWGGHGYGYTF. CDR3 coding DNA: TGTGCCAGTTGGGGAGGGCATGGTTATGGCTACACCTTC.

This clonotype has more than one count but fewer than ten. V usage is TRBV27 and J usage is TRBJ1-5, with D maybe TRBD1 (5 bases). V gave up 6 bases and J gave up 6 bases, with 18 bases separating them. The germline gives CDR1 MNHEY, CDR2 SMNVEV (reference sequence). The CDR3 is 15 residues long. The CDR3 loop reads CASSLVGAGTQPQHF. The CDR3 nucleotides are TGTGCCAGCAGCCTGGTAGGGGCGGGCACTCAGCCCCAGCATTTT.

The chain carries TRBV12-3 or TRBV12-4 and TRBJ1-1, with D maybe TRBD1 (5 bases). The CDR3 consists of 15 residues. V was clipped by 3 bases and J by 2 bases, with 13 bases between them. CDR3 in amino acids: CASSFGDPGNTEAFF. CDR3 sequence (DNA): TGTGCCAGCAGTTTCGGGGACCCGGGAAACACTGAAGCTTTCTTT.

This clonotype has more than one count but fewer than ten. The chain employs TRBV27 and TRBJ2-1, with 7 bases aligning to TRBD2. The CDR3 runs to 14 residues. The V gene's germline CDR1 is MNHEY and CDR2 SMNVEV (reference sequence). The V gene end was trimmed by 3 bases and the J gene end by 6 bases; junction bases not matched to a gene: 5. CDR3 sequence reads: CASSFGLVINEQFF. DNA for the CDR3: TGTGCCAGCAGTTTCGGACTAGTCATCAATGAGCAGTTCTTC.

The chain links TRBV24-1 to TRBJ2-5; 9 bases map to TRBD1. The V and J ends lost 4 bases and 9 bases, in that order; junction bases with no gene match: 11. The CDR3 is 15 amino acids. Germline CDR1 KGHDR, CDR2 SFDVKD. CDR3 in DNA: TGTGCCACCAGTGAAGGACAGGGGCCCCGCGATGCCCAGTACTTC. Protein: CATSEGQGPRDAQYF.

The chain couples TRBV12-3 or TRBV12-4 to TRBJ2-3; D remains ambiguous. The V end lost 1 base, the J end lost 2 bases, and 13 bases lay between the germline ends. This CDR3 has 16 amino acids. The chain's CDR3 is CASSLGARPDTDTQYF. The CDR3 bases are TGTGCCAGCAGTTTAGGGGCCAGGCCGGACACAGATACGCAGTATTTT.

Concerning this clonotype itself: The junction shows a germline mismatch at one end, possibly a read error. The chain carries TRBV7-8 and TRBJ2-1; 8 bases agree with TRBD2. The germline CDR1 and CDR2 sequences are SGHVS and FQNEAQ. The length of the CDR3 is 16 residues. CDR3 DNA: TGTGCCAGCAGGGGAGACCGGGGGGGGACCTACGATGAGCAGTTCTTC. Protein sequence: CASRGDRGGTYDEQFF.

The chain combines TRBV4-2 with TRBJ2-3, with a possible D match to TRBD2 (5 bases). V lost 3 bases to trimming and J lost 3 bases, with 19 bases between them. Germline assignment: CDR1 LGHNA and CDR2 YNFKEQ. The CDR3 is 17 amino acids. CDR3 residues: CASSQMRVDRRTDTQYF. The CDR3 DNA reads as TGTGCCAGCAGCCAGATGCGGGTCGACCGAAGGACAGATACGCAGTATTTT.